This T cell receptor (beta chain) was captured by sequencing in a study of blood T cell repertoires in COVID-19. In germline, CDR1 is MNHEY, CDR2 SVGAGI. The J segment lost 6 bases and the V segment lost 4 bases, leaving 9 bases of the junction unmatched. The CDR3 is made up of 16 amino acids. Sequenced by immunoSEQ multiplex PCR; TCRdb stores in-frame clones only, minus some. Of around 320,000 clones listed, 65% to 90% are singletons. Specimen: peripheral blood. This TCR derives from a human donor in a cohort sampled during active COVID-19. This chain connects TRBV6-5 to TRBJ2-2, with TRBD1 matching over 9 bases. The CDR3 coding sequence is TGTGCCAGCAGTTTAGGGACAGGGTTTAGCGCCGGGGAGCTGTTTTTT. Translation gives CASSLGTGFSAGELFF.